Below, 17 T cell receptor beta chains from the same sample are listed, as sequenced in a study of blood T cell repertoires in COVID-19. The data were produced by immunoSEQ multiplex PCR, yet TCRdb's version contains in-frame clones alone and is incomplete. The top ten hold around 1.8% of the sample, which has approximately 26,000 clones, around 82% seen once. The sample consisted of peripheral blood. Source of these receptors: an elderly man with active or convalescent COVID-19.

The chain recombines TRBV18 with TRBJ1-4, with 8 nucleotides matching TRBD1. The CDR3 is made up of 16 amino acids. Per germline, CDR1 KGHSH and CDR2 LQKENI. The V gene end was trimmed by 4 bases and the J gene end by 7 bases; junction bases not matched to a gene: 11. The CDR3 sequence is CASSLTRQGKREKLFF. In nucleotides, the CDR3 is TGTGCCAGCTCACTCACGAGACAGGGGAAGCGTGAAAAACTGTTTTTT.

The rearrangement uses TRBV6-6 and TRBJ2-6; 7 nucleotides agree with TRBD2. V trimming: 5 bases; J trimming: 1 base; junction bases outside the gene matches: 14. This CDR3 is 19 amino acids long. Per germline, CDR1 MNHNY and CDR2 SVGAGI (reference sequence). CDR3 nucleotides: TGTGCCAGCAGTCCTCGGGGGGTGCTTTCCTCTTCTGGGGCCAACGTCCTGACTTTC. This encodes CASSPRGVLSSSGANVLTF.

The CDR3 sequence: CASTRAPAIAFF. DNA of the CDR3: TGTGCCAGCACCAGGGCCCCCGCGATAGCTTTCTTT. This rearrangement joins TRBV6-5 to TRBJ1-1, with a possible D match to TRBD1 (5 bases). The CDR3 length is 12 residues. Germline V gene lookup returns CDR1 MNHEY and CDR2 SVGAGI. The V and J ends lost 7 bases and 10 bases respectively, with 16 bases between them.

The CDR3 DNA reads TGCGCCAGCAGCTCGGGACAGATCAACACAGATACGCAGTATTTT. This translates into CASSSGQINTDTQYF. The chain uses TRBV4-1 and TRBJ2-3, with TRBD1 identical over 7 bases. This CDR3 has 15 amino acids. The V segment lost 5 bases and the J segment 2 bases; nucleotides outside the gene matches: 7. Germline CDR1 and CDR2: MGHRA and YSYEKL.

The V gene is TRBV18, the J gene TRBJ1-2; 9 bases match TRBD1. This CDR3 has 16 amino acids. Germline V gives CDR1 KGHSH, CDR2 LQKENI. Losses at the gene ends were 0 bases for V and 5 bases for J; bases not matched to a gene: 7. The CDR3 loop is CASSPPPGQGGYGYTF. CDR3 in DNA: TGTGCCAGCTCACCACCCCCGGGACAGGGAGGGTATGGCTACACCTTC.

This clone came up once. The V call is TRBV18, the J call TRBJ1-1, with D hard to call. V was clipped by 2 bases and J by 5 bases, with 15 bases between them. The CDR3 length is 15 residues. The germline gives CDR1 KGHSH, CDR2 LQKENI. CDR3 sequence (DNA): TGTGCCAGCTCACCAGGCATCTTGGGAGGGACTGAAGCTTTCTTT. Protein product: CASSPGILGGTEAFF.

This clone occurred once. This sequence joins TRBV5-6 and TRBJ2-5, with 8 bases matching TRBD2. This CDR3 contains 17 residues. The ends lost 4 bases at V and 2 bases at J; junction bases unmatched: 13. The germline CDR1 and CDR2 sequences are SGHDT and YYEEEE. The CDR3 loop is CASSTGLRPSGQETQYF. CDR3 nucleotides: TGTGCCAGCAGCACCGGACTGCGACCTAGCGGGCAAGAGACCCAGTACTTC.

V and J are TRBV3-1 (or the pseudogene TRBV3-2) and TRBJ2-1, with a possible D match to TRBD1 (5 bases). Germline V gene lookup returns CDR1 LGHDT and CDR2 YNNKEL (reference sequence). The CDR3 covers 12 residues. Between the trimmed V and J ends, which lost 4 bases and 9 bases, there was a span of 10 bases. Here the CDR3 DNA reads TGTGCCAGCAGCCTTAGGGGTGCTGAGCAGTTCTTC. Amino acid sequence: CASSLRGAEQFF.

The rearrangement uses TRBV6-4 and TRBJ1-1; D remains unclear. CDR3 length: 15 residues. Trimming stripped 0 bases from V and 2 bases from J, with 10 bases between. Per the germline V gene, CDR1 is MRHNA and CDR2 is SNTAGT. CDR3 sequence: CASSDSKAGNTEAFF. In DNA form, the CDR3 reads TGTGCCAGCAGTGACTCGAAGGCAGGTAACACTGAAGCTTTCTTT.

V and J are TRBV29-1 and TRBJ1-1; 7 positions match TRBD1. J was trimmed by 0 bases and V by 7 bases; bases with no gene match: 2. The CDR3 sequence is 12 residues long. Per the germline V gene, CDR1 is SQVTM and CDR2 is ANQGSEA. The CDR3: CSGGQMNTEAFF. The CDR3 DNA reads TGCAGCGGGGGACAGATGAACACTGAAGCTTTCTTT.

The rearrangement links TRBV7-2 to TRBJ2-1; TRBD2 matches at 11 bases. J gave up 9 bases and V 5 bases, and 6 bases lay outside the gene matches. The CDR3 is 14 amino acids. Germline V lookup: CDR1 SGHTA, CDR2 FQGNSA. CDR3 sequence reads: CASSTGLAGPEQFF. In nucleotides, the CDR3 is TGTGCCAGCAGCACCGGACTAGCGGGCCCTGAGCAGTTCTTC.

This clone has a handful of counts. This rearrangement joins TRBV15 to TRBJ2-1; 10 bases align to TRBD1. After removal of 5 bases from V and 7 bases from J, the junction contained 8 bases not matched to a gene. Germline V gene data show CDR1 as LNHNV and CDR2 as YYDKDF (reference sequence). This CDR3 has 15 amino acids. The CDR3 is CATSGGTGVGNEQFF. CDR3 bases: TGTGCCACCAGCGGCGGGACAGGGGTTGGTAATGAGCAGTTCTTC.

V gene TRBV5-1 combines with J gene TRBJ2-5; possible D gene TRBD2, 5 bases. Germline V gives CDR1 SGHRS, CDR2 YFSETQ. V was shortened by 3 bases and J by 3 bases, with 18 bases between the two germline ends. The CDR3 loop spans 16 amino acids. CDR3 loop: CASSSTMGAGEETQYF. The CDR3 DNA follows: TGCGCCAGCAGCTCAACCATGGGAGCTGGGGAAGAGACCCAGTACTTC.

The chain links TRBV5-1 to TRBJ1-2; tentatively, D is TRBD1 (6 bases). V lost 4 bases and J lost 4, with 14 bases in between. Germline V gene data show CDR1 as SGHRS and CDR2 as YFSETQ. The CDR3 is made up of 14 amino acids. CDR3 in amino acids: CASSPGPDSYGYTF. DNA for the CDR3: TGCGCCAGCAGCCCTGGACCGGACAGCTATGGCTACACCTTC.

CDR3 DNA: TGTGCCAGCAGTTACTTAGTAAACACTGAAGCTTTCTTT. This gives the protein CASSYLVNTEAFF. The chain couples TRBV6-6 to TRBJ1-1; D gene ambiguous. CDR1 is MNHNY, CDR2 SVGAGI, per germline (reference sequence). V was clipped by 1 base and J by 2 bases, with 5 bases between them. There are 13 residues in the CDR3.

The V and J genes are TRBV9 and TRBJ1-4; perhaps TRBD1 as D (6 bases). The germline V and J ends were trimmed by 1 base and 3 bases, with 16 bases remaining between them. There are 17 residues in the CDR3. The germline CDR1 and CDR2 sequences are SGDLS and YYNGEE. The CDR3 nucleotides read TGTGCCAGCAGCGTATCCACACGGACAGACGCTAATGAAAAACTGTTTTTT. Its protein is CASSVSTRTDANEKLFF.

The V call is TRBV9, the J call TRBJ2-2; D is unresolved. Germline CDR1 and CDR2: SGDLS and YYNGEE. The V and J ends lost 0 bases and 1 base respectively, with 7 bases between them. This CDR3 region has 15 residues. CDR3 sequence: CASSVVAENTGELFF. CDR3 nucleotides: TGTGCCAGCAGCGTAGTGGCAGAGAACACCGGGGAGCTGTTTTTT.